Listed below are T cell receptor beta chains from one sample, sequenced in a study of OX40 agonist ivuxolimab in advanced cancers. Method: immunoSEQ multiplex PCR; TCRdb's copy keeps in-frame clones and lacks some. The profile shows about 74,000 clones, approximately 79% of them singletons. The sample in question was CD4+ or CD8+ T cells sorted from blood, obtained in a trial of the OX40 agonist ivuxolimab. The receptors come from an adult with an advanced solid tumor such as melanoma, head and neck, liver or kidney cancer. The CDR3 runs from the conserved cysteine through the conserved F or W. The D gene is left open where the match is weak. The size of a clone is reported for some rows only, either as once, few or many, or as a class for expanded clones.

V gene	D gene	J gene	clone size	CDR3 DNA	CDR3 protein
TRBV30	-	TRBJ1-2	-	TGTGCCTGGATTAGGGGTTCCGGCTACACCTTC	CAWIRGSGYTF
TRBV10-3	TRBD1	TRBJ2-1	once	TGTGCCATCAGTGATTGGCAGGGGGCTTTCAATGAGCAGTTCTTC	CAISDWQGAFNEQFF
TRBV7-9	-	TRBJ2-1	once	TGTGCCAGCAGCTTCGGGGCCAATGAGCAGTTCTTC	CASSFGANEQFF
TRBV5-1	-	TRBJ2-5	-	TGCGCCAGCAGCATAACAGGGAGCCAAGAGACCCAGTACTTC	CASSITGSQETQYF
TRBV9	-	TRBJ1-1	-	TGTGCCAGCAGCGTAGGGCTTGGCGGCACTGAAGCTTTCTTT	CASSVGLGGTEAFF
TRBV9	TRBD2	TRBJ2-3	few	TGTGCCAGCAGCGGACTCGGGGGGGCAGGTTTGAGAGATACGCAGTATTTT	CASSGLGGAGLRDTQYF
TRBV19	-	TRBJ1-4	-	TGTGCCAGTAGTCCCGAAAGGGGTGCCAATGAAAAACTGTTTTTT	CASSPERGANEKLFF
TRBV4-1	-	TRBJ2-1	-	TGCGCCAGCAGCCCCCGGGCCCTCGGAGGCGATGAGCAGTTCTTC	CASSPRALGGDEQFF
TRBV28	-	TRBJ1-4	few	TGTGCCAGCAGTCCAGGGACGAGTTTAGCTGAAAAACTGTTTTTT	CASSPGTSLAEKLFF
TRBV5-1	TRBD1	TRBJ1-1	-	TGCGCCAGCAGCTACCGGACAGGGGGGGCGAACACTGAAGCTTTCTTT	CASSYRTGGANTEAFF
TRBV2	-	TRBJ2-5	-	TGTGCCAGCAGTGTCTTTCCGGGTGGAGAGACCCAGTACTTC	CASSVFPGGETQYF
TRBV28	-	TRBJ2-7	-	TGTGCCAGCAGTTTTCACGAGCAGTACTTC	CASSFHEQYF
TRBV29-1	-	TRBJ2-4	-	TGCAGCGTTGAAGAGCAAAAAAGAGAAATTCAGTACTTC	CSVEEQKREIQYF
TRBV15	-	TRBJ2-1	-	TGTGCCACCAGCAGGACAGACAATGAGCAGTTCTTC	CATSRTDNEQFF
TRBV2	-	TRBJ2-5	-	TGTGCCAGCACGGGGGCTAGGAAGACCCAGTACTTC	CASTGARKTQYF
TRBV6-6	-	TRBJ2-2	-	TGTGCCAGCAGTTACTCGGAGGGGACCGGGGAGCTGTTTTTT	CASSYSEGTGELFF
TRBV10-3	TRBD1	TRBJ2-2	-	TGTGCCATCAGTGAAAGGACAGGGCCCGGGGAGCTGTTTTTT	CAISERTGPGELFF
TRBV9	-	TRBJ1-5	-	TGTGCCAGCAGCCCAGGGGTGGGGGCTAGCAATCAGCCCCAGCATTTT	CASSPGVGASNQPQHF
TRBV7-9	TRBD2	TRBJ2-1	-	TGTGCCAGCAGCTTAGTAGTCACCGGGACTAGCGAGTTCTTC	CASSLVVTGTSEFF
TRBV28	-	TRBJ1-2	few	TGTGCCAGCAGTCCTACAGGGTCCTATGGCTACACCTTC	CASSPTGSYGYTF
TRBV11-2	TRBD2	TRBJ2-1	-	TGTGCCAGCAGCTCAGGGGTAGGACTAGCGGGAGGCCCCTACAATGAGCAGTTCTTC	CASSSGVGLAGGPYNEQFF
TRBV29-1	-	TRBJ2-6	-	TGCAGCGTTGGGCACGGGGCTTCTGGGGCCAACGTCCTGACTTTC	CSVGHGASGANVLTF
TRBV9	-	TRBJ1-1	-	TGTGCCAGCAGCGCAAATTGGGATACTGAAGCTTTCTTT	CASSANWDTEAFF
TRBV28	-	TRBJ1-3	-	TGTGCCAGCAGTTCGGGTGGGCCTGGAAACACCATATATTTT	CASSSGGPGNTIYF
TRBV10-2	TRBD1	TRBJ1-5	-	TGCGCCAGCAGGGGGGGGGTGAGGACAGGGAACCAGCCCCAGCATTTT	CASRGGVRTGNQPQHF
TRBV4-1	TRBD1	TRBJ1-3	-	TGCGCCAGCAGCCAAGGACAGGGAACCTCTGGAAACACCATATATTTT	CASSQGQGTSGNTIYF
TRBV28	TRBD2	TRBJ2-1	few	TGTGCCAGCAGTGCCATAGCGGGAGTGCAGTTCTTC	CASSAIAGVQFF
TRBV10-3	TRBD1	TRBJ2-3	-	TGTGCCATCAGTGAGTCAGGGACAGGGGTATCAGATACGCAGTATTTT	CAISESGTGVSDTQYF
TRBV7-2	TRBD1	TRBJ2-7	few	TGTGCCAGCAGCCCCTGGACAGGGAACGAGCAGTACTTC	CASSPWTGNEQYF
TRBV7-2	TRBD2	TRBJ2-1	-	TGTGCCAGCAGCTATGATAGCGGGAGCAATGAGCAGTTCTTC	CASSYDSGSNEQFF
TRBV28	-	TRBJ1-2	-	TGTGCCAGCAGTTTCGGAACAACAGGGAACTATGGCTACACCTTC	CASSFGTTGNYGYTF
TRBV11-3	TRBD1	TRBJ2-5	-	TGTGCCAGCCAGGGGACCGGGACAGGAGGCAGCCTCCAAGAGACCCAGTACTTC	CASQGTGTGGSLQETQYF
TRBV7-2	TRBD2	TRBJ2-3	-	TGTGCCAGCAGCTTGGCTAGCGGGAGAGATACGCAGTATTTT	CASSLASGRDTQYF
TRBV15	TRBD1	TRBJ2-7	-	TGTGCCACCAGCGAGGACAGGGGATTTCCAGGGGGTTACTTC	CATSEDRGFPGGYF
TRBV28	TRBD1	TRBJ2-3	-	TGTGCCAGCAGCTCAACCGGGACAGGGGTGGATACGCAGTATTTT	CASSSTGTGVDTQYF
TRBV13	-	TRBJ2-5	-	TGTGCCAGCAGCCCCAGGGGGGGAACCCAAGAGACCCAGTACTTC	CASSPRGGTQETQYF
TRBV14	-	TRBJ1-1	-	TGTGCCAGCAGCGACCACGGTGACCTAACGGTGAAAGCTTTCTTT	CASSDHGDLTVKAFF
TRBV11-1	-	TRBJ2-2	-	TGTGCCAGCAGCTTAGTCACCGGGGAGCTGTTTTTT	CASSLVTGELFF
TRBV15	-	TRBJ2-6	-	TGTGCCACCAGCAGAGGGTCGGGGCTCCCTGGGGCCAACGTCCTGACTTTC	CATSRGSGLPGANVLTF
TRBV15	-	TRBJ2-7	-	TGTGCCACCAGCTCGCTTGGGGTTAGCCTGTACTTC	CATSSLGVSLYF